The sequence of this T cell receptor (beta chain) was determined in a study of a mutant IDH1 vaccine in newly diagnosed glioma. Looking at the study overall: Treated patients comprised about 60% males and approximately 38% females, mean age roughly 44 years. Those enrolled had earlier been treated with radiotherapy, temozolomide, or both, mostly both. Study results and limitations: Evidence of vaccine-induced immune responses was documented in around 93% of patients. Top-clonotype changes in peripheral T cells seemed unrelated to pseudoprogression.

Data came from immunoSEQ multiplex PCR; TCRdb stores just in-frame clones and leaves some out. This repertoire shows about 92,000 clones, about four fifths found once; its top ten account for approximately 7.4%. Time point meaning: baseline, week 1 (first vaccination visit). Treatment defined: pre-vaccination baseline after standard-of-care therapy. With regard to this clone: Its antigen is as yet unknown.

Looked up from germline, CDR1 is SNHLY and CDR2 is FYNNEI. This CDR3 is 14 amino acids long. Trimming left V 4 bases short and J 4 bases short, with 14 bases between. The chain couples TRBV2 to TRBJ2-7; possible D gene TRBD1, 6 bases. The material was PBMCs, obtained from a glioma patient treated with radiotherapy, temozolomide or both. This clonotype originated in a woman in her forties or fifties with glioma. CDR3 residues: CASSGAQGSYEQYF. The CDR3 nucleotides read TGTGCCAGCAGTGGGGCACAGGGCTCTTACGAGCAGTACTTC.